This T cell receptor beta chain was documented in a study of shared clonotypes between healthy human individuals. Everyone who donated was a Caucasian adult who lived in Nashville, Tennessee. This CDR3 spans 18 amino acids. Germline CDR1 reads SGHTA; CDR2 reads FQGTGA. Trimming removed 2 bases from V and 6 bases from J; junction bases left unmatched: 15. Every subset had its genomic DNA shared out evenly among several immunoSEQ plates. Libraries were prepared by immunoSEQ multiplex PCR; TCRdb keeps only in-frame clonotypes and omits some of them. Altogether approximately 2,300,000 clones are present, less than 95% being singletons, with the ten largest covering roughly 0.34%.

The chain employs TRBV7-3 and TRBJ2-1; 8 bases are a match to TRBD1. This receptor was taken from a young man in good health. Some clones in this sample may be carry-over from other donors' samples. Input material: naive CD4+ T cells from PBMCs. Subset reported: CD45RA+ positively selected. The CDR3 region has the DNA TGTGCCAGCAGCTTATACCCCCTCCGGGACAGGACCCCCAATGAGCAGTTCTTC. The encoded protein is CASSLYPLRDRTPNEQFF.